This TCR beta chain was retrieved from a study of T cells in tumors after PD-1 blockade. Here immunoSEQ multiplex PCR was the method, and the copy in TCRdb shows in-frame clones only, minus some. The table includes approximately 59,000 clones, 80% detected once. With 0 bases removed from V and 9 bases from J, the gap between germline ends came to 8 bases. Germline V CDR1 and CDR2: DFQATT, SNEGSKA (reference sequence). The CDR3 contains 11 residues. The TCR sequence derives from a human donor with basal cell carcinoma. The source material was PBMCs, sampled before anti-PD-1 treatment. The chain recombines TRBV20-1 with TRBJ1-2; D ambiguous. CDR3 loop: CSARDPGSYTF. The CDR3 coding sequence is TGCAGTGCTAGAGATCCGGGTAGCTACACCTTC.